Below, one T cell receptor beta chain is given with its context. Its recognized antigen is unknown. No much larger clone is present one base from it, and per-base qualities are unavailable. The cohort consisted of fewer than 700 healthy bone marrow donors. At the time of sampling, all cohort members were nominally healthy, though unrecorded immune exposures were likely present. The donor was CMV seropositive and was included in the group of 250 to 300 seropositive cohort members. Every donor gave a peripheral blood sample, and the peripheral blood mononuclear cells from that sample were used for TCR beta sequencing. Genomic DNA was extracted from the blood cell samples with the Qiagen DNeasy Blood Extraction Kit. This specimen comes from a study of cytomegalovirus exposure and HLA in healthy donors (dated by TCRdb to about 2017). Looking at the study overall: In an earlier analysis of under 600 of the donors, approximately 300 Gb of sequence data and 117 million unique TCR beta sequences from approximately 180 million T cells were reported. Among about 410 genotyped donors of the cohort, an average of roughly 230,000 unique TCR beta nucleotide sequences was sequenced per donor, of which about 18% were non-productive. An early release covering roughly 600 HLA-typed donors comprised approximately 300 gigabases of sequencing data and 85 million or so unique TCR sequences. A later analysis re-examined previously published TCR beta repertoires from just over 650 donors and added high-resolution HLA genotyping to investigate patterns of TCR occurrence. The genetic ancestry cluster associated with self-reported Caucasian donors included 81% of the 350 to 500 genotyped donors. Genome-wide SNP genotypes for about three fifths of the 666 donors were used in a later genetic analysis, which treated that subset as a discovery cohort. High-throughput TCR immunosequencing, statistical association of individual TCRs with disease status, and machine learning were combined to predict cytomegalovirus infection status. Donor age, sex, ethnicity and CMV serostatus were compiled together with the repertoire data. The later analysis used no new phenotypic data to find candidate immune exposures, relying instead on TCR beta sequences and their occurrence across donors. A separate validation cohort of over 95 different subjects was used in addition to the approximately 670-subject first cohort. In an earlier analysis of 550 to 700 of the donors, high-throughput TCR beta sequencing was used to judge whether each TCR beta V gene segment behaved as functional or pseudogenic. A few DR-DQ haplotypes were treated as single units for association and clustering because of strong linkage in the cohort. Every repertoire in the discovery cohort had been generated on one and the same sequencing platform. The T cell repertoires of some 670 subjects were profiled by immunosequencing and related to cytomegalovirus serostatus. Class I and class II HLA loci were covered by the typing at four-digit resolution. Typing coverage varied by locus: 629-630 donors for A, B, C, DRB1 and DQB1; around 560 for DQA1; 606 for DPA1; under 490 for DPB1. The aim of the study was to test whether cataloging public T cell receptors could identify signatures of past pathogen exposure. General conclusions and limits of the study: The earlier analysis of around 600 of the donors excluded around 17 rarely observed V segments, including chromosome 9 orphons, because counts were too low. In a later analysis, 15,000 to 20,000 TCR beta sequences were associated with specific HLA alleles at a false discovery rate of 0.05. Immune exposure information for the cohort was limited to CMV serostatus. Most TCR sequences were seen in very few donors, while some public TCRs were found in many individuals. A later analysis found that most CMV-associated TCR beta chains appeared HLA-restricted, with HLA associations seemingly driven largely by CMV exposure. Strong co-occurrence of HLA alleles, especially DR and DQ, made assigning TCR associations to individual alleles difficult. A further reported finding was that TCR beta sequences accurately predicted the HLA-A and HLA-B alleles for most subjects in the first cohort. In the study, some 160 TCR beta chains were listed as associated with cytomegalovirus. The authors suggested that the approach could potentially be generalized to other disease states and immunological phenotypes. In a later analysis, HLA-associated TCR beta chains showed more clonal expansion and lower generation probabilities than non-associated chains that were equally common. Because the 87-base-pair reads could not distinguish some IMGT-functional V segments, including TRBV6-2 and TRBV6-3, those segments were excluded. The classifier was reported to diagnose cytomegalovirus status with high specificity and sensitivity in both the original cohort and the validation cohort. Correlated functional status among segregating V segments might be attributable to linkage disequilibrium, but an unknown experimental factor could not be ruled out. In an earlier analysis of around 500 of the donors, most TCR beta V segments appeared in productive rearrangements about 90% or about 30% of the time, broadly matching IMGT annotations. Because HLA typing was unavailable for some donors at each locus, only the typed subset was used in association tests. According to a later analysis, parvovirus B19, influenza, CMV and Epstein-Barr virus appeared linked to several top co-occurrence clusters. This cohort had only TCR beta chains sequenced, and the lack of alpha or paired-chain data limited which features could be detected. An association between a missense DCLRE1C variant and V-gene and J-gene trimming of TCR beta chains was found in a later genetic analysis and replicated in an independent cohort. Three of the identified cytomegalovirus-associated TCR beta chains were confirmed in vitro to be specific for cytomegalovirus antigens. A group of highly shared sequence variants was considered likely to be a technical artifact of the sequencing pipeline. According to a later genetic analysis, donors in an Asian-associated ancestry cluster had fewer N-insertions in productive TCRs than the approximately 700-donor mean. Roughly uniform sequencing depth across donors was assumed in presence/absence analyses, although this assumption may not hold. According to a later analysis, TCR association rates differed among HLA loci, with DRB1 alleles showing the most associated TCRs and HLA-C alleles showing the fewest.

The protocol used for the library was the immunoSEQ multiplex PCR assay. A mixture of 60 forward primers for TCR Vbeta segments and 13 reverse primers for TCR Jbeta segments was used in the multiplex PCR. Amplification of the CDR3 region of rearranged TCR beta genes was performed with a multiplex PCR assay on genomic DNA. The amplified TCR beta libraries were sequenced on the Illumina HiSeq System as 87-base-pair reads. Per the authors' processing: A later analysis counted about 82 million unique TCR beta chains across the 650 to 700 repertoires, and some 11 million of these chains were shared by at least two donors. Raw reads were error-corrected and collapsed into unique sequences with a nearest-neighbor algorithm that merged closely related sequences to remove PCR and sequencing errors. Alignment of CDR3 sequences to IMGT reference sequences was used to assign V, D and J gene segments. For a sequence to be retained, a match of at least six nucleotides was required to both a V gene segment and a J gene segment. Rearrangements were classified as productive when the CDR3 lacked stop codons and remained in frame with V and J, and all other rearrangements were classified as non-productive. CDR3 was defined according to IMGT convention as the region running from the second conserved V-encoded cysteine to the conserved J-encoded phenylalanine. The earlier analysis of some 580 of the donors excluded any sequence lacking an unambiguous match to a single V gene segment. An earlier analysis of 587 of the donors classified V segments as functional when productive rearrangements were above 56.7% and as segregating when the standard deviation between donors was above 5%. A statistical classification framework was developed to diagnose cytomegalovirus status using the catalog of TCR beta chain sequences. A later analysis assigned V and J genes by comparing TCR nucleotide sequences with IMGT/GENE-DB human TR gene sequences. The TCRdist pipeline was used in a later analysis to assign CDR3 sequences and most-parsimonious VDJ recombination scenarios. In a later analysis, each TCR beta chain was defined by its CDR3 amino acid sequence together with its V-gene family, and reads without a unique V-gene family were excluded. A later analysis removed 592 highly shared, low-generation-probability nucleotide sequences to deal with suspected cross-contamination and a sequencing artifact. In a later analysis, a clonal expansion index for each public chain was calculated from normalized within-repertoire ranks of inferred template counts. In a later analysis, generation probabilities were computed using a VDJ recombination model fitted to out-of-frame rearrangements, and the results were checked against IGoR. A later analysis scored TCR-TCR, TCR-HLA and TCR-CMV co-occurrence with hypergeometric tests, applying a repertoire-size bias correction to TCR pairs. False discovery rates were estimated in a later analysis by permuting HLA or CMV assignments 20 times. In a later analysis, co-occurring TCRs were grouped using DBSCAN, with TCRdist sequence similarity added in when clustering inside HLA-allele-positive subsets. Co-occurrence clustering excluded repertoires with fewer than 30,000 or more than 120,000 public chains, plus five with anomalous nucleotide sharing. The table was pulled from immuneACCESS by TCRdb, which kept in-frame rearrangements only. Such tables lose some clones; where checked, under half of the loss comes from unresolved V genes, and the rest has no known cause. The DNA was the basis for D and trimming; V, J and clone size are from that table. The sample records some 170,000 clones, almost 80% of which are singletons. Under 8% of the sample is held by the ten biggest clonotypes.

Relative to germline, V is missing 5 bases and J is missing 4 bases, with 2 bases of the junction outside any gene match. CDR1 and CDR2 are drawn from the germline V gene: SGHTA, FQGNSA. The CDR3 measures 15 amino acids from cysteine to phenylalanine. Left in the record is the CDR3 DNA by itself, 45 bases read in frame from the first base. This chain is built from TRBV7-2 and TRBJ2-3, with TRBD2 matching 14 junction bases. The source is a man aged 35 to 55 in good health and CMV-seropositive. Sequenced material: PBMCs. At the DNA level, the sequence is TGTGCCAGCAGCCCGGGACTAGCGGGAGCAGATACGCAGTATTTT. Translation gives CASSPGLAGADTQYF.